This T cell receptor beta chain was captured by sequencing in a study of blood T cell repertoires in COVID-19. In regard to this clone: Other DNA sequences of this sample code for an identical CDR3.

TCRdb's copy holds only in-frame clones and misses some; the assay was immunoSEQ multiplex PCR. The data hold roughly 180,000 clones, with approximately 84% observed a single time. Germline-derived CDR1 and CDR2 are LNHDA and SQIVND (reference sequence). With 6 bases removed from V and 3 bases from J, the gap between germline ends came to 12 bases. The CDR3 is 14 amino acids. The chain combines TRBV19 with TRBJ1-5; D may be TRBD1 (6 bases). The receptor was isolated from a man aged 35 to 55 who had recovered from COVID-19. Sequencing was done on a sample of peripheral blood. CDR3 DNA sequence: TGTGCCAGTAGCACTACAGGGAACAATCAGCCCCAGCATTTT. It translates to CASSTTGNNQPQHF. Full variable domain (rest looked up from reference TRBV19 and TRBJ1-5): DGGITQSPKYLFRKEGQNVTLSCEQNLNHDAMYWYRQDPGQGLRLIYYSQIVNDFQKGDIAEGYSVSREKKESFPLTVTSAQKNPTAFYLCASSTTGNNQPQHFGDGTRLSIL.